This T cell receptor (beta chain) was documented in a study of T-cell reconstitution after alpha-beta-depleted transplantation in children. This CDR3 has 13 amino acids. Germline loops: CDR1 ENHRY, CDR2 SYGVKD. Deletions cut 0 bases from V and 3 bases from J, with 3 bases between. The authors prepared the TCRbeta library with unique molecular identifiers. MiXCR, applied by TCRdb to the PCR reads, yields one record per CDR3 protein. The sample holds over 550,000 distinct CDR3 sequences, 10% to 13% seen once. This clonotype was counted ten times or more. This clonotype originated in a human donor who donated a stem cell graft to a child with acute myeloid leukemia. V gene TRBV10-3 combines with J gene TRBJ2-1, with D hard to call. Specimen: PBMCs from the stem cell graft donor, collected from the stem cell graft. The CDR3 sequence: CAISESGYNEQFF. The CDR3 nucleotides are TGTGCCATCAGTGAGTCCGGCTACAATGAGCAGTTCTTC.